What follows are 22 T cell receptor beta chains derived from one specimen sequenced in a study of CD8 T cells in ankylosing spondylitis. Each CDR3 protein is one row after TCRdb ran MiXCR on the 5' RACE reads. The sample has 750,000 to 850,000 distinct CDR3 sequences, around 11% seen once; the top ten hold roughly 0.51%. Their antigen targets remain unknown. Study outcomes and limitations: What appeared characteristic of ankylosing spondylitis blood was a TCR beta motif of 7 or 8 highly homologous variants.

Sequences were obtained from blood, either unsorted or a sorted T cell fraction (not recorded which). These receptor sequences come from a male donor with ankylosing spondylitis.

This clonotype was recorded at least ten times. V is TRBV15 and J is TRBJ2-2; D call uncertain. V was pared by 1 base and J by 4 bases, with 10 bases between. This CDR3 has 15 residues. Germline V gives CDR1 LNHNV, CDR2 YYDKDF (reference sequence). The CDR3 sequence is CATSRGLTATGELFF. CDR3 nucleotides: TGTGCCACCAGCAGAGGTCTAACGGCCACCGGGGAGCTGTTTTTT.

This rearrangement joins TRBV5-1 to TRBJ1-4; D might be TRBD1 (6 bases). The CDR3 has 15 residues. Trimming shortened V by 4 bases and J by 7 bases, and 17 bases separated the two germline ends. Germline-derived CDR1 and CDR2 are SGHRS and YFSETQ. The CDR3 DNA reads as TGCGCCAGCAGCACCTCGACAGGAGGTGGTGAAAAACTGTTTTTT. Residues: CASSTSTGGGEKLFF.

This clonotype was found a few times. This chain links TRBV7-2 with TRBJ1-5; no clear D. The length of the CDR3 is 13 residues. V lost 5 bases and J lost 0, with 5 bases in between. Germline V gene data show CDR1 as SGHTA and CDR2 as FQGNSA. The CDR3 bases are TGTGCCAGCAGCACCCGTAGCAATCAGCCCCAGCATTTT. It translates to CASSTRSNQPQHF. Together with reference TRBV7-2 and TRBJ1-5, the CDR3 gives the full variable domain: GAGVSQSPSNKVTEKGKDVELRCDPISGHTALYWYRQSLGQGLEFLIYFQGNSAPDKSGLPSDRFSAERTGGSVSTLTIQRTQQEDSAVYLCASSTRSNQPQHFGDGTRLSIL.

The chain has TRBV29-1 and TRBJ1-2; D is perhaps TRBD1 (6 bases). Germline V lookup: CDR1 SQVTM, CDR2 ANQGSEA. The CDR3 is made up of 13 amino acids. V lost 7 bases to trimming and J lost 4 bases, with 16 bases between them. CDR3 DNA: TGCAGCGCTACCGGGGGCGGTAGCTATGGCTACACCTTC. Amino acid sequence: CSATGGGSYGYTF.

This clonotype occurred a few times. The J gene is TRBJ1-2, the V gene TRBV6-2 or TRBV6-3; TRBD1 agrees at 8 bases. The CDR3 runs to 16 residues. CDR1 and CDR2 from the germline V gene are MNHEY and SVGEGT. The V segment lost 6 bases and the J segment 4 bases; nucleotides outside the gene matches: 13. The CDR3 sequence: CASSPILGTGIYGYTF. CDR3 DNA sequence: TGTGCCAGCAGCCCGATCCTGGGGACAGGCATCTATGGCTACACCTTC.

The CDR3 loop reads CASSLAAGGIANYGYTF. CDR3 nucleotides: TGTGCCAGCAGCTTAGCCGCAGGGGGGATAGCTAACTATGGCTACACCTTC. The chain is built from TRBV7-2 and TRBJ1-2; 7 nucleotides agree with TRBD1. The germline gives CDR1 SGHTA, CDR2 FQGNSA. The CDR3 consists of 17 residues. Trimming removed 0 bases from V and 0 bases from J; junction bases left unmatched: 7.

This clonotype was seen many times. In DNA, the CDR3 is TGCAGCGTTGTGAGTCCCACGGGGTCCAAATGGGACATCGCTTTCTTC. This translates into CSVVSPTGSKWDIAFF. The chain carries TRBV29-1 and TRBJ2-1, with a weak D call TRBD1 (6 bases). The CDR3 is 16 amino acids. V lost 4 bases, J lost 16 bases, and 32 bases lay in between. In germline, CDR1 is SQVTM, CDR2 ANQGSEA.

This chain connects TRBV4-3 to TRBJ1-4; no definite D call. Trimming stripped 0 bases from V and 4 bases from J, with 9 bases between. The germline V gene encodes CDR1 LGHNA and CDR2 YSLEER. The CDR3 totals 15 residues. CDR3 DNA sequence: TGCGCCAGCAGCCAAGATCATAGGGTTAATGAAAAACTGTTTTTT. This encodes CASSQDHRVNEKLFF.

This chain uses TRBV6-5 with TRBJ2-7, with no clear D. The CDR3 is 13 residues long. Germline V gene sequence: CDR1 MNHEY, CDR2 SVGAGI. With 4 bases removed from V and 2 bases from J, the gap between germline ends came to 9 bases. The CDR3 spells CASSLGSPYEQYF. DNA of the CDR3: TGTGCCAGCAGTTTGGGTAGCCCCTACGAGCAGTACTTC.

This clonotype was seen ten or more times. This rearrangement joins TRBV20-1 to TRBJ1-4; TRBD1 agrees at 7 bases. CDR1 and CDR2 from the germline V gene are DFQATT and SNEGSKA (reference sequence). This CDR3 is built from 14 residues. V lost 6 bases and J lost 6; bases outside the gene matches: 10. The CDR3 reads CSALRTGVYEKLFF. The CDR3 DNA reads TGCAGTGCGTTGAGAACAGGGGTATATGAAAAACTGTTTTTT.

The chain is built from TRBV5-1 and TRBJ2-7; a possible D gene is TRBD1 (6 bases). This CDR3 comprises 15 residues. The V gene's germline CDR1 is SGHRS and CDR2 YFSETQ. V shed 3 bases and J shed 3 bases, with 16 bases lying between them. CDR3 region: CASSSPGHLNYEQYF. The CDR3 nucleotides read TGCGCCAGCAGCTCCCCGGGACACTTAAACTACGAGCAGTACTTC.

CDR3 loop: CASSDLQETQYF. CDR3 in DNA: TGTGCCAGTAGTGACCTCCAAGAGACCCAGTACTTC. The chain has TRBV19 and TRBJ2-5; D gene uncertain. CDR1 is LNHDA, CDR2 SQIVND, per germline (reference sequence). V lost 5 bases and J lost 1, with 5 bases in between. The CDR3 is 12 residues long.

The V and J genes are TRBV27 and TRBJ1-5, with D hard to call. V lost 2 bases and J lost 0, with 17 bases in between. The CDR3 contains 18 residues. The germline V gene has CDR1 MNHEY and CDR2 SMNVEV (reference sequence). The CDR3 is CASSLTLLEGNSNQPQHF. DNA of the CDR3: TGTGCCAGCAGTTTAACCCTTCTTGAGGGCAATAGCAATCAGCCCCAGCATTTT.

The chain joins TRBV20-1 to TRBJ2-3, with D tentatively TRBD2 (5 bases). V lost 6 bases and J 3 bases, leaving 19 bases between the germline ends. CDR1 DFQATT and CDR2 SNEGSKA come from the germline V gene (reference sequence). CDR3 size: 15 residues. The CDR3 protein is CSASRSPGGTDTQYF. DNA for the CDR3: TGCAGTGCCAGCCGGTCCCCCGGAGGAACAGATACGCAGTATTTT.

The rearrangement links TRBV6-2 or TRBV6-3 to TRBJ1-2; TRBD1 matches 9 bases. V lost 6 bases, J lost 9 bases, and 14 bases stayed unmatched. CDR1 and CDR2 (germline): MNHEY, SVGEGT. The CDR3 runs 15 residues. The CDR3 region is CASSRELVTGGRYTF. The CDR3 DNA reads as TGTGCCAGCAGCCGTGAACTCGTTACAGGGGGCCGCTACACCTTC.

The sample holds many counts of this clonotype. The chain combines TRBV5-1 with TRBJ2-3; possibly TRBD1 for D (5 bases). This CDR3 has 14 amino acids. Germline V gives CDR1 SGHRS, CDR2 YFSETQ. V gave up 5 bases and J gave up 4 bases, with 14 bases separating them. CDR3 in amino acids: CASRDLQGSDTQYF. CDR3 DNA sequence: TGCGCCAGCAGGGATTTGCAGGGCTCAGATACGCAGTATTTT.

This clonotype was seen at least ten times. The V gene is TRBV20-1, the J gene TRBJ1-2, with D hard to call. Germline V gene sequence: CDR1 DFQATT, CDR2 SNEGSKA (reference sequence). The CDR3 is 11 amino acids. The V end lost 3 bases, the J end lost 5 bases, and 7 bases lay between the germline ends. CDR3 loop: CSARRSYGYTF. The DNA of the CDR3 is TGCAGTGCTAGGCGGAGTTATGGCTACACCTTC.

This clonotype showed up just a few times. The gene calls are TRBV4-2 and TRBJ2-7, with D possibly matching TRBD2 (5 bases). Between the trimmed V and J ends, which lost 9 bases and 1 base, there was a span of 13 bases. The CDR3 contains 13 residues. Germline lookup yields CDR1 LGHNA and CDR2 YNFKEQ. This CDR3 reads CASGEFRSYEQYF. CDR3 sequence (DNA): TGTGCCAGTGGGGAGTTTAGGTCCTACGAGCAGTACTTC.

This clonotype turned up a few times. The V and J genes are TRBV14 and TRBJ2-1; possibly TRBD2 for D (6 bases). V was trimmed by 6 bases and J by 7 bases, leaving 16 bases between them. The CDR3 is 14 amino acids. CDR1 and CDR2 from the germline V gene are SGHDN and FVKESK. CDR3 bases: TGTGCCAGCAGTCTACTCGGAGGGCCGAATGAGCAGTTCTTC. It is translated as CASSLLGGPNEQFF.

The table lists this clonotype with a few counts. The V and J genes are TRBV14 and TRBJ2-3; D unclear. Germline V lookup: CDR1 SGHDN, CDR2 FVKESK. There are 14 residues in the CDR3. Trimming left V 0 bases short and J 6 bases short, with 10 bases between. The DNA for the CDR3 is TGTGCCAGCAGCCAAGATCTTAGTATGGATACGCAGTATTTT. Translating gives CASSQDLSMDTQYF.

DNA for the CDR3: TGTGCCAGCTCACCGGGGACAGGCGAGACAGATACGCAGTATTTT. Amino acids: CASSPGTGETDTQYF. The chain combines TRBV18 with TRBJ2-3, with 8 bases that match TRBD1. This CDR3 comprises 15 residues. Trimming took 3 bases from V and 3 from J; bases not matched to a gene: 5. The germline gives CDR1 KGHSH, CDR2 LQKENI.

This clonotype was picked up a small number of times. The rearrangement links TRBV24-1 to TRBJ1-2, with D unclear. Germline-derived CDR1 and CDR2 are KGHDR and SFDVKD. V was clipped by 2 bases and J by 4 bases, with 16 bases between them. The CDR3 runs to 16 residues. As DNA, the CDR3 is TGTGCCACCAGTGATTCTTACGGCCTCCTGGGCTATGGCTACACCTTC. It is translated as CATSDSYGLLGYGYTF.